This TCR beta chain emerged from a study of T cells in women clearing cervical HPV infection. About this clone itself: From the germline J gene comes the end of the CDR3, since the read stops 3 residues before it.

Genomic DNA, averaging roughly 1,200 ng per sample, yielded TCR beta CDR3 via immunoSEQ. Some clones are missing from TCRdb's copy, which holds only in-frame ones; the method was immunoSEQ multiplex PCR. The repertoire table contains some 31,000 clones. CDR1 and CDR2 from the germline V gene are SGHRS and YFSETQ. This CDR3 spans 15 amino acids. Trimming left V 1 base short and J 7 bases short, with 12 bases between. Sequencing input: blood buffy coat. The gene calls are TRBV5-1 and TRBJ1-6; D possibly corresponds to TRBD1 (5 bases). This TCR was recovered from a woman aged 18 to 75 with a cervical HPV16 infection that either progressed to CIN3+ or cleared (not recorded which). CDR3 bases read: TGCGCCAGCAGCTTGTTCTCCGACAGCAATTCACCC. The encoded protein is CASSLFSDSNSP. In full, the CDR3 reads CASSLFSDSNSPLHF.